Below, 27 T cell receptor beta chains from the same sample are listed, as sequenced in a study of blood T cells in healthy people across ages. The second PCR ran about 6 to 11 cycles with a sample-barcoded 5' primer and J-beta primers. TCRdb ran MiXCR on the 5' RACE reads and lists one entry per CDR3 protein. The profile shows about 720,000 distinct CDR3 sequences, about a fifth of them singletons. Sample: blood. These receptors all come from a man between 70 and 80 years old in good health.

Concerning this clonotype: A junction boundary mismatches the germline segment, possibly from a read error. The V call is TRBV18, the J call TRBJ2-5; 9 bases match TRBD1. The tail of the sequence fits TRBJ2-1 better, so the J call may be wrong. The length of the CDR3 is 15 residues. Germline assignment: CDR1 KGHSH and CDR2 LQKENI. Written as DNA, the CDR3 is TGTACCAGCTCACCTACGACAGGGGGGAACAATGAGCAGTTCTTC. As protein: CTSSPTTGGNNEQFF.

The chain carries TRBV2 and TRBJ2-3; no firm D call. This CDR3 spans 13 amino acids. CDR1 is SNHLY, CDR2 FYNNEI, per germline. Trimming removed 4 bases from V and 2 bases from J, with 7 bases in between. The CDR3 is CASSALYTDTQYF. CDR3 DNA: TGTGCCAGCAGTGCTCTATACACAGATACGCAGTATTTT.

In its sample, this clonotype was seen a few times. The chain is built from TRBV6-1 and TRBJ1-5; TRBD1 might be the D (6 bases). The V end lost 1 base, the J end lost 10 bases, and 11 bases lay between the germline ends. CDR3 length: 13 residues. Per the germline V gene, CDR1 is MNHNS and CDR2 is SASEGT. The CDR3: CASSEEGGLPQHF. The DNA of the CDR3 is TGTGCCAGCAGTGAAGAAGGGGGTCTACCCCAGCATTTT.

CDR3 bases: TGTGCCAGCAGTTTTGAACTTGGGGCCAACGTCCTGACTTTC. Residues: CASSFELGANVLTF. The chain has TRBV12-3 or TRBV12-4 and TRBJ2-6; no definite D call. This CDR3 is 14 amino acids long. V was clipped by 3 bases and J by 3 bases, with 6 bases between them.

This clonotype has only a few counts. This rearrangement joins TRBV3-1 to TRBJ1-4; D possibly corresponds to TRBD1 (6 bases). The CDR3 length is 16 residues. Trimming cost V 4 bases and J 4 bases, with 16 bases left between them. Per germline, CDR1 LGHDT and CDR2 YNNKEL (reference sequence). The CDR3 coding sequence is TGTGCCAGCAGCCCAAGGGGCGAGGGGGATAATGAAAAACTGTTTTTT. Amino acid sequence: CASSPRGEGDNEKLFF.

The chain has TRBV5-1 and TRBJ2-5; D might be TRBD2 (7 bases). Trimming took off 4 bases at V and 1 base at J, with 14 bases between the two ends. CDR1 and CDR2 from the germline V gene are SGHRS and YFSETQ. The CDR3 has 15 residues. Here the CDR3 DNA reads TGCGCCAGCAGCCCAGGGGACTACCGCCAAGAGACCCAGTACTTC. Translated, it gives CASSPGDYRQETQYF.

This clonotype was counted at least ten times. The gene calls are TRBV12-3 or TRBV12-4 and TRBJ1-2; a weak D match, TRBD1 (5 bases). Trimming removed 6 bases from V and 4 bases from J, with 12 bases in between. The CDR3 length is 13 residues. The CDR3 loop reads CASSVGEGYGYTF. The DNA of the CDR3 is TGTGCCAGCAGCGTGGGGGAAGGCTATGGCTACACCTTC.

This clonotype has a handful of counts. The genes are TRBV6-5 and TRBJ2-1; TRBD2 matches at 12 bases. The V and J ends lost 5 bases and 4 bases, in that order; junction bases with no gene match: 6. From germline, CDR1 is MNHEY and CDR2 SVGAGI. The CDR3 has 16 residues. The CDR3 reads CASSQTSGGQYNEQFF. The DNA of the CDR3 is TGTGCCAGCAGTCAGACTAGCGGGGGTCAATACAATGAGCAGTTCTTC.

In this sample, this clonotype turned up a few times. The V and J genes are TRBV7-3 and TRBJ2-1, with 10 bases fitting TRBD2. CDR1 is SGHTA and CDR2 is FQGTGA in the germline V gene. The ends lost 2 bases at V and 7 bases at J; junction bases unmatched: 14. CDR3 size: 18 residues. CDR3 residues: CASSLVRLAGEGVNEQFF. As DNA, the CDR3 is TGTGCCAGCAGCTTAGTAAGGCTAGCGGGAGAGGGGGTAAATGAGCAGTTCTTC.

The sample holds a few counts of this clonotype. The chain links TRBV18 to TRBJ2-5, with 7 bases matching TRBD2. This CDR3 comprises 14 residues. Germline V CDR1 and CDR2: KGHSH, LQKENI. V gave up 5 bases and J gave up 5 bases; unmatched junction bases: 8. The CDR3 DNA is TGTGCCAGCTCAGCATGGGGGGGTCGGGAGACCCAGTACTTC. Residues: CASSAWGGRETQYF.

Of note for this clonotype: At one of its ends the junction is not consistent with the germline gene, which may arise from a read error. This rearrangement joins TRBV12-3 or TRBV12-4 to TRBJ2-7; D not resolved. The CDR3 spans 14 residues. CDR3 in amino acids: CASSLGGYRNELFF. The DNA of the CDR3 is TGTGCCAGCAGTTTAGGGGGTTATCGCAATGAGCTGTTCTTC.

The J gene is TRBJ2-1, the V gene TRBV27, with 10 bases aligning to TRBD2. The CDR3 is 17 residues long. Germline trimming cut 5 bases from V and 6 bases from J; bases unmatched to any gene: 13. Germline CDR1 and CDR2: MNHEY and SMNVEV (reference sequence). The CDR3 sequence: CASSGLRASGSVNEQFF. Here the CDR3 DNA reads TGTGCCAGCAGTGGACTACGGGCTAGCGGGAGTGTCAATGAGCAGTTCTTC.

This clonotype was detected ten times or more. The rearrangement links TRBV6-5 to TRBJ2-5, with TRBD1 identical over 8 bases. The CDR3 totals 17 residues. The V gene end was trimmed by 0 bases and the J gene end by 2 bases; junction bases not matched to a gene: 8. CDR1 is MNHEY, CDR2 SVGAGI, per germline. The CDR3 nucleotides read TGTGCCAGCAGTTACTCGTGGTCCGGGACAGGTCAAGAGACCCAGTACTTC. It codes for CASSYSWSGTGQETQYF.

The chain combines TRBV9 with TRBJ1-2; tentative D call: TRBD1 (5 bases). The CDR3 runs 13 residues. The V and J ends lost 2 bases and 11 bases respectively, with 16 bases between them. Looked up from germline, CDR1 is SGDLS and CDR2 is YYNGEE. The CDR3 coding sequence is TGTGCCAGCAGCGTTCATCAGGGCGCGGGTTACACCTTC. It translates to CASSVHQGAGYTF.

V is TRBV12-3 or TRBV12-4 and J is TRBJ2-3; 7 bases agree with TRBD1. J was trimmed by 5 bases and V by 1 base; bases with no gene match: 6. The CDR3 sequence is 15 residues long. The CDR3 here is CASSLGTGNLDTQYF. CDR3 nucleotide sequence: TGTGCCAGCAGTTTAGGGACAGGAAATCTAGATACGCAGTATTTT.

This clonotype was recorded at least ten times. CDR3 coding DNA: TGTGCCAGCTCATCCACAGGGGTCGAGCAGTACGTC. Translation gives CASSSTGVEQYV. The chain links TRBV18 to TRBJ2-7; 7 nucleotides align to TRBD1. The junction had 4 bases not matched to a gene; V was cut back by 5 bases and J by 6 bases. The CDR3 extends over 12 amino acids. In germline, CDR1 is KGHSH, CDR2 LQKENI.

In this sample, this clonotype turned up a few times. This chain links TRBV10-3 with TRBJ2-1, with 8 bases that match TRBD2. The CDR3 totals 16 residues. Unmatched junction bases numbered 12, after V lost 6 bases and J lost 5 bases. CDR1 and CDR2 from the germline V gene are ENHRY and SYGVKD. The CDR3 sequence is CAIRNLAGRTDNEQFF. Here the CDR3 DNA reads TGTGCCATCAGAAACCTAGCGGGTAGAACCGACAATGAGCAGTTCTTC.

The chain recombines TRBV2 with TRBJ1-4; TRBD1 is a possible D gene (5 bases). Germline lookup yields CDR1 SNHLY and CDR2 FYNNEI. CDR3 size: 14 residues. V lost 8 bases, J lost 3 bases, and 13 bases lay in between. The CDR3 spells CASWRGAANEKLFF. Here the CDR3 DNA reads TGTGCCAGCTGGCGCGGGGCCGCTAATGAAAAACTGTTTTTT. Variable domain in full (rest from reference TRBV2 and TRBJ1-4): EPEVTQTPSHQVTQMGQEVILRCVPISNHLYFYWYRQILGQKVEFLVSFYNNEISEKSEIFDDQFSVERPDGSNFTLKIRSTKLEDSAMYFCASWRGAANEKLFFGSGTQLSVL.

J is TRBJ2-3 and V is TRBV5-1, with 10 bases matching TRBD2. Germline trimming cut 0 bases from V and 0 bases from J; bases unmatched to any gene: 7. The germline V gene has CDR1 SGHRS and CDR2 YFSETQ. The CDR3 runs 18 residues. The CDR3 DNA follows: TGCGCCAGCAGCTTGGGTAGCGGGGGGACCTCAAGCACAGATACGCAGTATTTT. Encoded protein: CASSLGSGGTSSTDTQYF.

This clonotype was found a few times. The CDR3 spells CASSSNVQGFDGYTF. Here the CDR3 DNA reads TGTGCCAGCAGCTCCAATGTACAGGGCTTCGATGGCTACACCTTC. V usage is TRBV7-9 and J usage is TRBJ1-2; D may be TRBD1 (6 bases). Trimming shortened V by 4 bases and J by 6 bases, and 18 bases separated the two germline ends. CDR1 and CDR2 from the germline V gene are SEHNR and FQNEAQ (reference sequence). The CDR3 extends over 15 amino acids.

This chain's CDR3 is CASSHQGRRGISPLHF. CDR3 in DNA: TGTGCCAGCAGCCACCAGGGACGGCGAGGAATTTCACCCCTCCACTTT. The chain joins TRBV3-1 to TRBJ1-6, with TRBD1 as a possible D gene (5 bases). CDR1 and CDR2 (germline): LGHDT, YNNKEL (reference sequence). The CDR3 loop spans 16 amino acids. Trimming pared 3 bases from V and 9 bases from J, leaving 18 bases between.

This clonotype was detected ten times or more. The chain joins TRBV24-1 to TRBJ2-1, with D possibly TRBD1 on 5 matching bases. The V end lost 3 bases, the J end lost 6 bases, and 17 bases lay between the germline ends. CDR1 is KGHDR, CDR2 SFDVKD, per germline. The CDR3 is made up of 16 amino acids. In nucleotides, the CDR3 is TGTGCCACCAGTGATCCTTCAAGGGGCTCTTCCAATGAGCAGTTCTTC. This sequence encodes CATSDPSRGSSNEQFF.

This clonotype was seen a few times. This chain joins TRBV20-1 and TRBJ2-7, with a weak D call TRBD1 (6 bases). The CDR3 has 12 amino acids. V was shortened by 6 bases and J by 4 bases, with 13 bases between the two germline ends. CDR1 DFQATT and CDR2 SNEGSKA come from the germline V gene (reference sequence). The CDR3 here is CSAPWGQYEQYF. Here the CDR3 DNA reads TGCAGTGCGCCGTGGGGGCAATACGAGCAGTACTTC.

V is TRBV20-1 and J is TRBJ1-4; D is unresolved. The germline V gene encodes CDR1 DFQATT and CDR2 SNEGSKA (reference sequence). V was pared by 7 bases and J by 7 bases, with 13 bases between. CDR3 length: 12 residues. CDR3 region: CSVPDGGEKLFF. In nucleotides, the CDR3 is TGCAGTGTTCCGGACGGTGGTGAAAAACTGTTTTTT.

This rearrangement joins TRBV5-1 to TRBJ2-1; 12 nucleotides agree with TRBD1. The CDR3 is 18 residues long. The germline V gene has CDR1 SGHRS and CDR2 YFSETQ. With 6 bases clipped from V and 0 bases from J, the junction kept 10 bases outside the gene matches. In DNA form, the CDR3 reads TGCGCCAGCAACATCCGGGACAGGGGGCTTGGCTCCTACAATGAGCAGTTCTTC. Protein: CASNIRDRGLGSYNEQFF.

The chain uses TRBV20-1 and TRBJ1-5; TRBD1 might be the D (5 bases). Looked up from germline, CDR1 is DFQATT and CDR2 is SNEGSKA (reference sequence). CDR3 size: 10 residues. The chain's CDR3 is CSAWGEPQHF. CDR3 in DNA: TGCAGCGCGTGGGGGGAGCCCCAGCATTTT.

This clonotype was detected only a few times. The chain employs TRBV6-1 and TRBJ2-3; the match to TRBD2 covers 10 bases. Germline lookup yields CDR1 MNHNS and CDR2 SASEGT. The CDR3 has 16 residues. J was trimmed by 6 bases and V by 4 bases; bases with no gene match: 10. The CDR3: CASSARTSGRGDTQYF. The CDR3 DNA is TGTGCCAGCAGTGCGAGGACTAGCGGCAGGGGGGATACGCAGTATTTT.